These 6 T cell receptor beta chains were all obtained from the same sample, sequenced in a study of hypomethylating agent response in myelodysplastic syndrome. The data were produced by immunoSEQ multiplex PCR, yet TCRdb's version contains in-frame clones alone and is incomplete. The sample records over 3,500 clones, around four fifths being singletons. The material sequenced was bone marrow, taken before or after starting hypomethylating agent treatment for myelodysplastic syndrome (not recorded which). Receptors were obtained from a human donor with myelodysplastic syndrome.

This clone has just a few counts. This chain joins TRBV4-1 and TRBJ1-2; no clear D gene. The CDR3 has 14 amino acids. Germline V gives CDR1 MGHRA, CDR2 YSYEKL. Trimming shortened V by 1 base and J by 3 bases, and 9 bases separated the two germline ends. The CDR3 DNA reads TGCGCCAGCAGCCAAGCGGGCAGTGACTATGGCTACACCTTC. This encodes CASSQAGSDYGYTF.

CDR3 bases: TGTGCCAGCAGCTTGATGGGGAGCTCCTATAATTCACCCCTCCACTTT. Encoded protein: CASSLMGSSYNSPLHF. J is TRBJ1-6 and V is TRBV5-4; D uncertain. V was cut by 1 base and J by 0 bases, with 8 bases left in between. CDR3 size: 16 residues. CDR1 and CDR2 (germline): SGHNT, YYREEE (reference sequence).

V usage is TRBV4-1 and J usage is TRBJ1-4, with D unresolved. Trimming removed 8 bases at V and 2 bases at J, with 15 bases between. The germline gives CDR1 MGHRA, CDR2 YSYEKL. The CDR3 has 15 amino acids. The CDR3 sequence is CASCGGFKTNEKLFF. DNA of the CDR3: TGCGCCAGCTGCGGAGGGTTCAAGACTAATGAAAAACTGTTTTTT.

This clone was picked up one time. The rearrangement links TRBV2 to TRBJ1-1; no firm D call. V shed 5 bases and J shed 10 bases, with 17 bases lying between them. CDR3 length: 13 residues. CDR1 and CDR2 from the germline V gene are SNHLY and FYNNEI. In nucleotides, the CDR3 is TGTGCCAGCAGTTGGGGTTTCTCGGAAGGAGCTTTCTTT. This gives the protein CASSWGFSEGAFF.

The CDR3 is CASRPGPADTEAFF. CDR3 bases: TGTGCCAGCAGGCCGGGACCCGCGGACACTGAAGCTTTCTTT. The chain couples TRBV6-5 to TRBJ1-1, with D possibly matching TRBD1 (5 bases). V dropped 6 bases and J dropped 3 bases, with 14 bases sitting between them. Germline CDR1 and CDR2: MNHEY and SVGAGI. The CDR3 contains 14 residues.

The chain recombines TRBV5-4 with TRBJ2-7, with 11 bases fitting TRBD1. The trim removed 0 bases at V and 5 bases at J, leaving 4 bases unmatched. Germline assignment: CDR1 SGHNT and CDR2 YYREEE (reference sequence). CDR3 length: 15 amino acids. The CDR3 coding sequence is TGTGCCAGCAGCTTGGAGGGGACAGGGGGTAACGAGCAGTACTTC. This sequence encodes CASSLEGTGGNEQYF.